This T cell receptor (beta chain) was observed in a study of blood T cells in healthy people across ages. In germline, CDR1 is LGHDT, CDR2 YNNKEL (reference sequence). The CDR3 spans 13 residues. Between the trimmed V and J ends, which lost 3 bases and 6 bases, there was a span of 9 bases. Study results and limitations: The study lacked donor CMV status, which possibly confounded expanded clonotype changes. Correlation between TCR beta diversity and naive T cell percentage was strong. Investigators viewed diversity estimates from one million T cells as underestimates, the study reported.

This clonotype was detected a few times. The target antigen is unknown. For the second PCR, which ran for about 7 to 11 cycles, a sample-barcoded 5' primer and a J-beta primer mix were used. Each sample provided no less than 2.5 million CDR3-containing paired-end reads. TCRdb reprocessed the 5' RACE reads via MiXCR and lists one record per CDR3 protein. The data hold about a million distinct CDR3 sequences, with 35% to 40% observed a single time. The sequence came from a man between 18 and 29 years old in good health. Sequenced: blood. The genes are TRBV3-1 and TRBJ2-1; D gene unclear. For the CDR3, the DNA is TGTGCCAGCAGCCACCGGACCCCCAATGAGCAGTTCTTC. It translates to CASSHRTPNEQFF.